This entry lists 29 T cell receptor beta chains sequenced from one sample in a study of siplizumab effects on memory and regulatory T cells. The repertoire was sequenced with immunoSEQ multiplex PCR; TCRdb's copy has only in-frame clones and lacks some. This sample yields about 82,000 clones, of which about nine tenths are seen a single time; more than 1.5% belongs to the top ten. The sample consisted of Tregs sorted from blood. Receptors were obtained from a human donor in good health.

The chain couples TRBV27 to TRBJ2-3, with 8 bases lining up with TRBD1. CDR1 is MNHEY, CDR2 SMNVEV, per germline (reference sequence). V was pared by 3 bases and J by 2 bases, with 4 bases of the junction left unmatched. The CDR3 spans 15 residues. The CDR3 spells CASSLFRGLTDTQYF. CDR3 sequence (DNA): TGTGCCAGCAGTTTGTTCAGGGGGCTCACAGATACGCAGTATTTT.

V and J are TRBV7-9 and TRBJ2-7; D unclear. V was cut by 0 bases and J by 2 bases, with 14 bases left in between. Germline values: CDR1 SEHNR, CDR2 FQNEAQ (reference sequence). This CDR3 spans 16 amino acids. The CDR3 is CASSLALGSPAYEQYF. The CDR3 coding sequence is TGTGCCAGCAGCTTAGCTTTGGGGTCCCCCGCCTACGAGCAGTACTTC.

Note on this clone: Other DNA sequences in this specimen translate into the identical CDR3. The chain carries TRBV7-9 and TRBJ1-2; D is unclear. CDR1 and CDR2 from the germline V gene are SEHNR and FQNEAQ (reference sequence). Trimming took off 0 bases at V and 2 bases at J, with 7 bases between the two ends. This CDR3 spans 14 amino acids. The CDR3 nucleotides are TGTGCCAGCAGCTTAGCGGGAGGGAACTATGGCTACACCTTC. Translating it yields CASSLAGGNYGYTF.

This sequence joins TRBV9 and TRBJ2-1; 13 nucleotides line up with TRBD2. The CDR3 is 16 residues long. CDR1 and CDR2 from the germline V gene are SGDLS and YYNGEE. The V segment lost 3 bases and the J segment 8 bases; nucleotides outside the gene matches: 8. The CDR3 bases are TGTGCCAGCAGCGGGGGAGGGACTAGCGGGGTGGATGAGCAGTTCTTC. Encoded protein: CASSGGGTSGVDEQFF.

The table lists this clone with a few counts. This chain uses TRBV5-4 with TRBJ2-2; D is ambiguous. Trimming took off 3 bases at V and 4 bases at J, with 4 bases between the two ends. CDR3 length: 12 amino acids. Germline V gene data show CDR1 as SGHNT and CDR2 as YYREEE (reference sequence). The CDR3 loop is CASSSGTGELFF. Written as DNA, the CDR3 is TGTGCCAGCAGCTCGGGCACCGGGGAGCTGTTTTTT.

Comment on this clone: Different DNA sequences within this sample yield the same CDR3. The chain links TRBV18 to TRBJ2-7; D not certain. CDR3 length equals 12 residues. Trimming took off 2 bases at V and 0 bases at J, with 2 bases between the two ends. In germline, CDR1 is KGHSH, CDR2 LQKENI. DNA of the CDR3: TGTGCCAGCTCACCAAGCTCCTACGAGCAGTACTTC. It is translated as CASSPSSYEQYF.

This clone has only a few counts. The chain has TRBV29-1 and TRBJ2-7; TRBD2 is a possible D gene (6 bases). The CDR3 extends over 12 amino acids. CDR1 and CDR2 (germline): SQVTM, ANQGSEA. V was cut by 4 bases and J by 3 bases, with 10 bases left in between. CDR3 residues: CSVVGEVYEQYF. The CDR3 coding sequence is TGCAGCGTTGTGGGGGAGGTCTACGAGCAGTACTTC.

The chain is built from TRBV13 and TRBJ2-5; D is perhaps TRBD2 (6 bases). Trimming stripped 3 bases from V and 4 bases from J, with 9 bases between. Germline assignment: CDR1 PRHDT and CDR2 FYEKMQ (reference sequence). The CDR3 is made up of 13 amino acids. CDR3 sequence (DNA): TGTGCCAGCAGCTTGGGCGGGGTAGAGACCCAGTACTTC. This gives the protein CASSLGGVETQYF.

The V gene is TRBV7-9, the J gene TRBJ2-7, with 10 bases matching TRBD1. The J segment lost 6 bases and the V segment lost 8 bases, leaving 4 bases of the junction unmatched. The CDR3 covers 12 residues. Germline CDR1 SEHNR, CDR2 FQNEAQ (reference sequence). This CDR3 is CASQDRGGEQYF. Written as DNA, the CDR3 is TGTGCCAGCCAGGACAGGGGGGGCGAGCAGTACTTC.

This clone was detected only once. The J gene is TRBJ1-1, the V gene TRBV9, with D uncertain. Germline V gene sequence: CDR1 SGDLS, CDR2 YYNGEE. The CDR3 extends over 14 amino acids. V gave up 3 bases and J gave up 1 base, with 10 bases separating them. As DNA, the CDR3 is TGTGCCAGCAGCGCAGACGGATGGAACACTGAAGCTTTCTTT. Translation: CASSADGWNTEAFF.

This CDR3 reads CASSVQGLSGTEAFF. The CDR3 DNA sequence: TGCGCCAGCAGCGTACAGGGTTTGTCGGGCACTGAAGCTTTCTTT. The V gene is TRBV5-1, the J gene TRBJ1-1; the D gene is possibly TRBD1 (6 bases). The CDR3 consists of 15 residues. The germline V gene has CDR1 SGHRS and CDR2 YFSETQ. V lost 4 bases and J lost 4, with 17 bases in between.

This clone has a single count. This chain joins TRBV7-3 and TRBJ2-3, with no clear D. Per the germline V gene, CDR1 is SGHTA and CDR2 is FQGTGA. Trimming took 5 bases from V and 7 from J, leaving 13 bases between them. CDR3 length: 13 amino acids. This CDR3 reads CASSPTPSNTQYF. The CDR3 nucleotides are TGTGCCAGCAGCCCAACCCCCTCAAATACGCAGTATTTT.

This clone was found once. The junction and the germline gene differ at one end; a read error may be behind it. The chain recombines TRBV18 with TRBJ1-2, with no clear D. The length of the CDR3 is 14 residues. Looked up from germline, CDR1 is KGHSH and CDR2 is LQKENI. CDR3 residues: CASSPRTDYYGYTF. CDR3 bases: TGTGCCAGCTCCCCACGGACGGATTACTATGGCTACACCTTC.

V usage is TRBV13 and J usage is TRBJ2-2, with a weak D call TRBD1 (5 bases). The germline gives CDR1 PRHDT, CDR2 FYEKMQ (reference sequence). V shed 0 bases and J shed 7 bases, with 12 bases lying between them. The CDR3 is 15 amino acids. CDR3 coding DNA: TGTGCCAGCAGCTTAGGCCCAGGGCTTTTCGGGGAGCTGTTTTTT. Translation gives CASSLGPGLFGELFF.

Details on this clone: Other DNA sequences from this sample encode an identical CDR3 as well. The gene calls are TRBV5-6 and TRBJ2-5; no firm D call. The CDR3 totals 11 residues. Per germline, CDR1 SGHDT and CDR2 YYEEEE. With 2 bases removed from V and 3 bases from J, the gap between germline ends came to 2 bases. The CDR3 DNA reads TGTGCCAGCAGCTTTGAAGAGACCCAGTACTTC. As protein: CASSFEETQYF. The variable domain in full, completed from reference TRBV5-6 and TRBJ2-5, reads DAGVTQSPTHLIKTRGQQVTLRCSPKSGHDTVSWYQQALGQGPQFIFQYYEEEERQRGNFPDRFSGHQFPNYSSELNVNALLLGDSALYLCASSFEETQYFGPGTRLLVL.

The genes are TRBV4-3 and TRBJ1-3, with unresolved D. This CDR3 has 15 amino acids. Trimming left V 0 bases short and J 2 bases short, with 8 bases between. Germline V gives CDR1 LGHNA, CDR2 YSLEER. The CDR3 DNA follows: TGCGCCAGCAGCCAAGAGACCTTTCCTGGAAACACCATATATTTT. This sequence encodes CASSQETFPGNTIYF.

The chain combines TRBV18 with TRBJ1-4; the D is unclear. V was clipped by 3 bases and J by 4 bases, with 12 bases between them. There are 15 residues in the CDR3. Looked up from germline, CDR1 is KGHSH and CDR2 is LQKENI. The CDR3 DNA reads TGTGCCAGCTCACCTCAAGACCGATATAATGAAAAACTGTTTTTT. Translated, it gives CASSPQDRYNEKLFF.

The chain recombines TRBV9 with TRBJ2-1; maybe TRBD2 (6 bases). The germline CDR1 and CDR2 sequences are SGDLS and YYNGEE. Trimming shortened V by 6 bases and J by 2 bases, and 12 bases separated the two germline ends. The CDR3 runs 14 residues. The CDR3 region is CASNTGGAYNEQFF. Here the CDR3 DNA reads TGTGCCAGCAACACCGGCGGGGCCTACAATGAGCAGTTCTTC.

The chain carries TRBV14 and TRBJ1-2; a weak D match, TRBD1 (5 bases). Germline CDR1 is SGHDN and CDR2 is FVKESK. The CDR3 contains 12 residues. The V and J ends lost 5 bases and 8 bases respectively, with 12 bases between them. CDR3 in DNA: TGTGCCAGCAGCTTAGGGAGGGACGGCTACACCTTC. Translation: CASSLGRDGYTF.

The V and J genes are TRBV23-1 and TRBJ2-2, with D uncertain. TRBV23-1 is an open reading frame whose function is uncertain. The ends were cut back, 9 bases at V and 6 bases at J, with 5 bases in the middle. The CDR3 is 10 residues long. CDR3 sequence: CARAAGELFF. In DNA form, the CDR3 reads TGCGCCAGGGCCGCCGGGGAGCTGTTTTTT.

This chain uses TRBV5-1 with TRBJ1-5; no reliable D call. Germline lookup yields CDR1 SGHRS and CDR2 YFSETQ. The CDR3 covers 15 residues. V lost 0 bases and J 5 bases, leaving 12 bases between the germline ends. The CDR3 nucleotides are TGCGCCAGCAGCTTGGAGGGTGAGGATTATCAGCCCCAGCATTTT. Its protein product is CASSLEGEDYQPQHF.

The table lists this clone with a count of one. This sequence joins TRBV19 and TRBJ2-6; TRBD2 might be the D (6 bases). The CDR3 has 16 residues. Trimming stripped 1 base from V and 2 bases from J, with 9 bases between. Per germline, CDR1 LNHDA and CDR2 SQIVND (reference sequence). CDR3 sequence: CASSIGGGPGANVLTF. Here the CDR3 DNA reads TGTGCCAGTAGTATAGGTGGAGGGCCTGGGGCCAACGTCCTGACTTTC.

The V call is TRBV29-1, the J call TRBJ1-1; no clear D gene. The CDR3 spans 13 residues. Per germline, CDR1 SQVTM and CDR2 ANQGSEA. The V and J ends lost 4 bases and 4 bases respectively, with 13 bases between them. The CDR3 coding sequence is TGCAGCGTTGCCCACGGGATAGTCACTGAAGCTTTCTTT. Its translation: CSVAHGIVTEAFF.

CDR3 nucleotide sequence: TGTGCCAGCTCAGGACAGGGGTGGAGTAACGACGTGACCCAGTACTTC. Its protein is CASSGQGWSNDVTQYF. V usage is TRBV18 and J usage is TRBJ2-5, with 9 bases lining up with TRBD1. The V gene end was trimmed by 5 bases and the J gene end by 7 bases; junction bases not matched to a gene: 14. From germline, CDR1 is KGHSH and CDR2 LQKENI. The CDR3 runs 16 residues.

This chain uses TRBV18 with TRBJ1-5; weak D call: TRBD1 (6 bases). The CDR3 totals 13 residues. The germline V gene encodes CDR1 KGHSH and CDR2 LQKENI. V was trimmed by 4 bases and J by 6 bases, leaving 10 bases between them. The CDR3 protein is CASSRDTTQPQHF. The DNA for the CDR3 is TGTGCCAGCTCACGGGACACCACTCAGCCCCAGCATTTT.

The gene calls are TRBV5-4 and TRBJ1-4; D not resolved. CDR3 length equals 17 residues. Germline CDR1 reads SGHNT; CDR2 reads YYREEE (reference sequence). Trimming took off 1 base at V and 4 bases at J, with 17 bases between the two ends. The CDR3 DNA follows: TGTGCCAGCAGCTTGAGGTCGAGGAGTCTGAATAATGAAAAACTGTTTTTT. This gives the protein CASSLRSRSLNNEKLFF.

The chain uses TRBV19 and TRBJ1-6, with TRBD1 matching 7 bases. Germline trimming cut 7 bases from V and 9 bases from J; bases unmatched to any gene: 3. Looked up from germline, CDR1 is LNHDA and CDR2 is SQIVND (reference sequence). The CDR3 runs 12 residues. The CDR3 region is CASNDRVSPLHF. The CDR3, as DNA: TGTGCCAGTAACGACAGGGTTTCACCCCTCCACTTT.

V usage is TRBV7-2 and J usage is TRBJ2-3; D not certain. The CDR3 loop spans 14 amino acids. V lost 1 base and J lost 6, with 11 bases in between. CDR1 is SGHTA, CDR2 FQGNSA, per germline. The CDR3 is CASSLGFFSDTQYF. CDR3 coding DNA: TGTGCCAGCAGCTTAGGATTTTTTTCGGATACGCAGTATTTT.

The V call is TRBV7-2, the J call TRBJ2-3; D unresolved. V lost 1 base and J lost 2, with 4 bases in between. From germline, CDR1 is SGHTA and CDR2 FQGNSA. The CDR3 has 13 amino acids. The CDR3 sequence is CASSLVPTDTQYF. CDR3 nucleotides: TGTGCCAGCAGCTTAGTGCCCACAGATACGCAGTATTTT.